The 22 T cell receptor beta chains listed next were all sequenced from one sample in a study of T-cell memory formation after mild COVID-19. Using its own MiXCR run on the 5' RACE reads, TCRdb lists one record per CDR3 protein. The data show 280,000 or so distinct CDR3 sequences, with approximately 7.6% seen just once and approximately 22% held by the top ten. The sample taken for sequencing was PBMCs or a T cell subset sorted from them (not recorded which). The receptor source for this set is a man aged 18-30 years who had mild COVID-19 (a few samples of this study predate the infection). Cell type and time point are not known.

The chain couples TRBV20-1 to TRBJ2-5; D gene unclear. This CDR3 has 13 residues. CDR1 and CDR2 (germline): DFQATT, SNEGSKA (reference sequence). Trimming cost V 0 bases and J 5 bases, with 10 bases left between them. CDR3 region: CSARDRVLETQYF. The DNA of the CDR3 is TGCAGTGCTAGAGATCGGGTTTTGGAGACCCAGTACTTC.

CDR3 sequence (DNA): TGTGCCAGCAGTGACAGGGGCCTCTATGGCTACACCTTC. Its protein product is CASSDRGLYGYTF. The V call is TRBV25-1, the J call TRBJ1-2, with D perhaps TRBD1 (6 bases). The CDR3 has 13 residues. The germline V gene encodes CDR1 MGHDK and CDR2 SYGVNS. V dropped 3 bases and J dropped 4 bases, with 9 bases sitting between them.

The chain uses TRBV6-5 and TRBJ1-1; D is undetermined. This CDR3 has 15 amino acids. V was clipped by 6 bases and J by 2 bases, with 16 bases between them. From germline, CDR1 is MNHEY and CDR2 SVGAGI. For the CDR3, the DNA is TGTGCCAGCAGCTTATACATCCCCGGCAACACTGAAGCTTTCTTT. It specifies CASSLYIPGNTEAFF.

This clonotype was recorded a few times. V is TRBV7-2 and J is TRBJ1-6; tentative D call: TRBD1 (5 bases). This CDR3 is 16 amino acids long. CDR1 and CDR2 from the germline V gene are SGHTA and FQGNSA. Deletions cut 4 bases from V and 14 bases from J, with 24 bases between. CDR3 in amino acids: CASSSMTATPLWTLHF. The CDR3 DNA is TGTGCCAGCAGCTCAATGACAGCCACCCCCTTATGGACCCTCCACTTT.

The rearrangement links TRBV6-5 to TRBJ2-7; D is unresolved. V lost 7 bases and J lost 3, with 10 bases in between. Germline assignment: CDR1 MNHEY and CDR2 SVGAGI. CDR3 length: 12 amino acids. Here the CDR3 reads CASIRTRYEQYV. DNA for the CDR3: TGTGCCAGCATCAGGACCCGCTACGAGCAGTACGTC.

This chain connects TRBV6-2 or TRBV6-3 to TRBJ2-7, with no clear D. The V and J ends lost 4 bases and 3 bases respectively, with 10 bases between them. CDR1 and CDR2 from the germline V gene are MNHEY and SVGEGT. The CDR3 runs to 13 residues. CDR3 region: CASSWTQDYEQYF. Here the CDR3 DNA reads TGTGCCAGCAGTTGGACCCAAGACTACGAGCAGTACTTC.

The chain recombines TRBV9 with TRBJ1-1, with TRBD1 as a possible D gene (6 bases). CDR3 length equals 15 residues. The V gene's germline CDR1 is SGDLS and CDR2 YYNGEE. Trimming left V 3 bases short and J 3 bases short, with 15 bases between. CDR3 bases: TGTGCCAGCAGCGGGCTTAAGGGGGTTGACACTGAAGCTTTCTTT. This sequence encodes CASSGLKGVDTEAFF.

The chain couples TRBV5-1 to TRBJ1-2; D might be TRBD1 (6 bases). This CDR3 is built from 13 residues. CDR1 SGHRS and CDR2 YFSETQ come from the germline V gene. V lost 0 bases to trimming and J lost 7 bases, with 10 bases between them. The CDR3 region is CASSLDRVGGYTF. The CDR3 DNA sequence: TGCGCCAGCAGCTTGGACAGGGTGGGTGGCTACACCTTC.

The chain uses TRBV2 and TRBJ1-2, with TRBD1 identical over 8 bases. V shed 2 bases and J 4 bases; nucleotides not matched to a gene: 12. The germline V gene encodes CDR1 SNHLY and CDR2 FYNNEI. This CDR3 is built from 17 residues. CDR3 amino acids: CASSESPRTGIGYGYTF. DNA of the CDR3: TGTGCCAGCAGTGAAAGCCCTCGGACAGGGATTGGCTATGGCTACACCTTC.

This clonotype has only a few counts. The V gene is TRBV4-3, the J gene TRBJ1-5; 7 bases fit TRBD1. Losses at the gene ends were 3 bases for V and 4 bases for J; bases not matched to a gene: 6. The CDR3 is 15 residues long. From germline, CDR1 is LGHNA and CDR2 YSLEER. The CDR3 is CASSHYRGGNQPQHF. The CDR3 region has the DNA TGCGCCAGCAGCCACTACAGGGGTGGTAATCAGCCCCAGCATTTT.

This clonotype was seen a few times. The chain employs TRBV7-2 and TRBJ2-1; D remains ambiguous. CDR1 is SGHTA, CDR2 FQGNSA, per germline. CDR3 length: 15 amino acids. Between the trimmed V and J ends, which lost 11 bases and 0 bases, there was a span of 17 bases. The CDR3 loop reads CAARHGGSSYNEQFF. As DNA, the CDR3 is TGTGCCGCGAGACATGGTGGCAGCTCCTACAATGAGCAGTTCTTC. Complete variable domain (other parts from reference TRBV7-2 and TRBJ2-1): GAGVSQSPSNKVTEKGKDVELRCDPISGHTALYWYRQSLGQGLEFLIYFQGNSAPDKSGLPSDRFSAERTGGSVSTLTIQRTQQEDSAVYLCAARHGGSSYNEQFFGPGTRLTVL.

Many counts were recorded for this clonotype. The rearrangement uses TRBV5-1 and TRBJ2-6; the D is unclear. Per the germline V gene, CDR1 is SGHRS and CDR2 is YFSETQ. V was clipped by 3 bases and J by 0 bases, with 7 bases between them. The CDR3 loop spans 15 amino acids. The CDR3 DNA follows: TGCGCCAGCAGCTCGGACCACTCTGGGGCCAACGTCCTGACTTTC. Translating it yields CASSSDHSGANVLTF.

This clonotype was found many times. V usage is TRBV5-6 and J usage is TRBJ2-3, with TRBD2 identical over 11 bases. V lost 9 bases to trimming and J lost 3 bases; unmatched junction nucleotides: 12. This CDR3 spans 16 amino acids. Germline V gene sequence: CDR1 SGHDT, CDR2 YYEEEE. CDR3 coding DNA: TGTGCCACAAAAAAACTAGCGGGAGATGCAACAGATACGCAGTATTTT. Translated, it gives CATKKLAGDATDTQYF.

This clonotype was detected only a few times. The V call is TRBV30, the J call TRBJ1-2, with 10 bases identical to TRBD1. The germline V gene has CDR1 GTSNPN and CDR2 SVGIG (reference sequence). V lost 3 bases to trimming and J lost 8 bases; unmatched junction nucleotides: 6. CDR3 size: 13 residues. This CDR3 reads CAWSETGGRGYTF. In nucleotides, the CDR3 is TGTGCCTGGAGCGAGACAGGGGGCCGGGGCTACACCTTC. The entire variable domain, with the rest obtained from reference TRBV30 and TRBJ1-2, is as follows: SQTIHQWPATLVQPVGSPLSLECTVEGTSNPNLYWYRQAAGRGLQLLFYSVGIGQISSEVPQNLSASRPQDRQFILSSKKLLLSDSGFYLCAWSETGGRGYTFGSGTRLTVV.

This clonotype occurred a few times. This chain uses TRBV14 with TRBJ2-3; TRBD2 might be the D (5 bases). This CDR3 spans 13 amino acids. The germline V gene has CDR1 SGHDN and CDR2 FVKESK. V gave up 2 bases and J gave up 9 bases, with 12 bases separating them. In DNA form, the CDR3 reads TGTGCCAGCAGCCAATGGACTCGTTTGACGCAGTATTTT. This encodes CASSQWTRLTQYF.

This clonotype occurred many times. V usage is TRBV6-5 and J usage is TRBJ1-2; TRBD1 matches at 7 bases. CDR3 size: 14 residues. V lost 6 bases and J lost 4; bases outside the gene matches: 8. Germline V gene lookup returns CDR1 MNHEY and CDR2 SVGAGI. CDR3 nucleotides: TGTGCCAGCAGCCGATACAGGGGTAGCTATGGCTACACCTTC. Its translation: CASSRYRGSYGYTF.

This chain links TRBV5-1 with TRBJ2-7, with D perhaps TRBD2 (5 bases). CDR3 length: 15 amino acids. Trimming removed 4 bases at V and 5 bases at J, with 19 bases between. Germline lookup yields CDR1 SGHRS and CDR2 YFSETQ. CDR3 loop: CASSPTTGSRHEQYV. Here the CDR3 DNA reads TGCGCCAGCAGCCCCACCACGGGATCCAGGCACGAGCAGTACGTC.

There are many counts of this clonotype. The CDR3 reads CASSQVANGIDQPQHF. Written as DNA, the CDR3 is TGTGCCAGCAGCCAAGTTGCTAACGGAATAGATCAGCCCCAGCATTTT. This chain uses TRBV4-2 with TRBJ1-5; D gene unclear. Trimming stripped 1 base from V and 5 bases from J, with 15 bases between. Germline lookup yields CDR1 LGHNA and CDR2 YNFKEQ. The CDR3 runs to 16 residues.

This clonotype has just a few counts. The genes are TRBV9 and TRBJ1-2; TRBD1 aligns across 8 bases. The length of the CDR3 is 14 residues. Germline assignment: CDR1 SGDLS and CDR2 YYNGEE. Trimming removed 6 bases from V and 8 bases from J; junction bases left unmatched: 12. The CDR3 protein is CASNRMTGETGYTF. The CDR3 coding sequence is TGTGCCAGCAACCGCATGACAGGGGAGACCGGCTACACCTTC.

This clonotype has just a few counts. The chain is built from TRBV4-2 and TRBJ2-4; D gene ambiguous. Germline CDR1 reads LGHNA; CDR2 reads YNFKEQ. The CDR3 consists of 15 residues. V lost 2 bases, J lost 2 bases, and 10 bases lay in between. CDR3 loop: CASSQSGASKNIQYF. CDR3 nucleotide sequence: TGTGCCAGCAGCCAAAGTGGTGCTTCCAAAAACATTCAGTACTTC.

This clonotype is a singleton in its sample. The rearrangement uses TRBV5-1 and TRBJ1-4, with 7 bases identical to TRBD1. The V gene's germline CDR1 is SGHRS and CDR2 YFSETQ. Germline trimming cut 4 bases from V and 0 bases from J; bases unmatched to any gene: 6. The CDR3 sequence is 16 residues long. CDR3 in amino acids: CASSHQGQSTNEKLFF. In DNA form, the CDR3 reads TGCGCCAGCAGCCACCAGGGACAGTCAACTAATGAAAAACTGTTTTTT.

The sample holds a few counts of this clonotype. V and J are TRBV5-6 and TRBJ1-2; 8 positions agree with TRBD1. Germline V gene sequence: CDR1 SGHDT, CDR2 YYEEEE. V gave up 4 bases and J gave up 2 bases; unmatched junction bases: 7. This CDR3 has 15 residues. In DNA, the CDR3 is TGTGCCAGCAGCGACGCTCCAGGGGGCAACTATGGCTACACCTTC. Amino acids: CASSDAPGGNYGYTF.